The sequence of this TCR beta chain was determined in a study of T cell changes during pregnancy in multiple sclerosis. This CDR3 contains 16 residues. CDR1 is SGHVS and CDR2 is FQNEAQ in the germline V gene. The trim removed 0 bases at V and 5 bases at J, leaving 7 bases unmatched. The method was immunoSEQ multiplex PCR; TCRdb's version includes in-frame clones alone and lacks a portion of them. The profile shows about 55,000 clones, approximately 90% of them singletons. Sample: CD4+ T cells from peripheral blood mononuclear cells, taken in the first trimester of pregnancy. The source is a female donor with multiple sclerosis, enrolled in a pregnancy study. The chain is built from TRBV7-8 and TRBJ2-1, with 7 bases aligning to TRBD2. Here the CDR3 DNA reads TGTGCCAGCAGCTTAGCGGAGCGGGGAAGAAACAATGAGCAGTTCTTC. This translates into CASSLAERGRNNEQFF.